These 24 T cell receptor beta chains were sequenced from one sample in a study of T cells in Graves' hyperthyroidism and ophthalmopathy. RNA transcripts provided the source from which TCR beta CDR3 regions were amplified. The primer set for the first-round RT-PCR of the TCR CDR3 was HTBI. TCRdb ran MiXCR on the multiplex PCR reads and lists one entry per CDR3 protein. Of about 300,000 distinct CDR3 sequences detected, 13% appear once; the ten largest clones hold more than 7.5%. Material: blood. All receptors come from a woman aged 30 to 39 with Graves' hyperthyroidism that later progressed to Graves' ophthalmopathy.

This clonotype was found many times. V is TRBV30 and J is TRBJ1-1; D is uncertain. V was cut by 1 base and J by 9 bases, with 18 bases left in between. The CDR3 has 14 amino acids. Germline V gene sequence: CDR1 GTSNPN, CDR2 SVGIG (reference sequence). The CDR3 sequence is CAWSDSDRRAKAFF. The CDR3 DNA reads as TGTGCCTGGAGTGATTCCGACCGACGCGCTAAAGCTTTCTTT.

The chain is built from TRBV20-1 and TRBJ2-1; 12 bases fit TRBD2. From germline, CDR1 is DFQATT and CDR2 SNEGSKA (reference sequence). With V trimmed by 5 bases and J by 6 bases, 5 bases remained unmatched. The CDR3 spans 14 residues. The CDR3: CSAASGRATNEQFF. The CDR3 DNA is TGCAGTGCTGCTAGCGGGAGGGCGACCAATGAGCAGTTCTTC.

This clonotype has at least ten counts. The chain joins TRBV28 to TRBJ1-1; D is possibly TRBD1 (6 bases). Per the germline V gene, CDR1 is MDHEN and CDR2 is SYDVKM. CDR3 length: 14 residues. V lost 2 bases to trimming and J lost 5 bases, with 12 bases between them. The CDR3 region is CASSLLQGKTEAFF. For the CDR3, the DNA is TGTGCCAGCAGTTTACTCCAGGGGAAGACTGAAGCTTTCTTT.

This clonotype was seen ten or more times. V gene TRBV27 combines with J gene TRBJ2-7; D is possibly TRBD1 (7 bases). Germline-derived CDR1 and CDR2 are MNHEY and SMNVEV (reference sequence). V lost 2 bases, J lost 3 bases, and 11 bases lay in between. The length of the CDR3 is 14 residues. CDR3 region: CASSLQGGIYEQYF. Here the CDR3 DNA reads TGTGCCAGCAGTTTACAGGGGGGAATCTACGAGCAGTACTTC.

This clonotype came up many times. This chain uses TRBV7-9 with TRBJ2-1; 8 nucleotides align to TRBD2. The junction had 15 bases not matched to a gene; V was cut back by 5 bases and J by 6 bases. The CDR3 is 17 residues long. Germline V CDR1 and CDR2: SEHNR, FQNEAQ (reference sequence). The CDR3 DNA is TGTGCCAGCAGCCAGTCGCGACCCGGGAGGGCCGGCAATGAGCAGTTCTTC. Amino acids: CASSQSRPGRAGNEQFF.

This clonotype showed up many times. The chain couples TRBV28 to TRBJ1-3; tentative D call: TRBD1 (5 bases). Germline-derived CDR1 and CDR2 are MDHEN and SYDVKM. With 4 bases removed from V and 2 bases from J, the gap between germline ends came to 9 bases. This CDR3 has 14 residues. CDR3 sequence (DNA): TGTGCCAGCAGTTGGGGGACCGCTGGAAACACCATATATTTT. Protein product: CASSWGTAGNTIYF. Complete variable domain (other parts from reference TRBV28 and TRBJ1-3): DVKVTQSSRYLVKRTGEKVFLECVQDMDHENMFWYRQDPGLGLRLIYFSYDVKMKEKGDIPEGYSVSREKKERFSLILESASTNQTSMYLCASSWGTAGNTIYFGEGSWLTVV.

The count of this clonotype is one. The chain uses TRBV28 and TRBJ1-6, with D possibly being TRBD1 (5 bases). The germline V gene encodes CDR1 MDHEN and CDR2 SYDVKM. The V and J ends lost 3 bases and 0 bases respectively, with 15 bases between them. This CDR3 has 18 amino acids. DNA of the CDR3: TGTGCCAGCAGTTTCCCAGGAAGACAGAGCTCCTATAATTCACCCCTCCACTTT. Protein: CASSFPGRQSSYNSPLHF.

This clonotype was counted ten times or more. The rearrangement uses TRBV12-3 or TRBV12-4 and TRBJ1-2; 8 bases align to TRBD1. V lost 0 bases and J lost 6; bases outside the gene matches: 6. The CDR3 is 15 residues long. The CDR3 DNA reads TGTGCCAGCAGTTTAGCCTCCCTGACAGGGGATGGCTACACCTTC. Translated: CASSLASLTGDGYTF.

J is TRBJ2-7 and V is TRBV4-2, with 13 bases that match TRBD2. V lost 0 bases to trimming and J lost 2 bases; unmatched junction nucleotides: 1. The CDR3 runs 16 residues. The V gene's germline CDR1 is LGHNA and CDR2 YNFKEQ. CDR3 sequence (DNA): TGTGCCAGCAGCCAAGAAGGACTAGCGGGAGCCTACGAGCAGTACTTC. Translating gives CASSQEGLAGAYEQYF.

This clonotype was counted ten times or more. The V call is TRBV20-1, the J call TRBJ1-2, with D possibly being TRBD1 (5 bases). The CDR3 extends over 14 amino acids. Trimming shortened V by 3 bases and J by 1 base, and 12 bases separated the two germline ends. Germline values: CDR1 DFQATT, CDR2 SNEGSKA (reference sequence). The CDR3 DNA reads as TGCAGTGCTAGTGACGACAGAGTTAACTATGGCTACACCTTC. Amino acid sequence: CSASDDRVNYGYTF.

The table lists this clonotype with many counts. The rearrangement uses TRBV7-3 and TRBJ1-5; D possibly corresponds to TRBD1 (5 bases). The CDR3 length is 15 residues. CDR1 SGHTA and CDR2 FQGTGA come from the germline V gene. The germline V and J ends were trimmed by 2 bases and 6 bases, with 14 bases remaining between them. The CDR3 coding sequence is TGTGCCAGCAGCTTATGGGAGGGGCCTTTTCAGCCCCAGCATTTT. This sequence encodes CASSLWEGPFQPQHF.

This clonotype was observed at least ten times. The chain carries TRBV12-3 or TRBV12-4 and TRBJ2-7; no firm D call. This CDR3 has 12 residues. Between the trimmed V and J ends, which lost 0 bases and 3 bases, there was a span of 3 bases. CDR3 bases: TGTGCCAGCAGTTTAGCGAGCTACGAGCAGTACTTC. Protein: CASSLASYEQYF.

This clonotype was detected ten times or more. CDR3 sequence reads: CASSRVPGQGGTQYF. Here the CDR3 DNA reads TGTGCCAGCAGTCGGGTCCCGGGACAGGGAGGTACGCAGTATTTT. The chain employs TRBV12-3 or TRBV12-4 and TRBJ2-3, with 9 bases identical to TRBD1. J lost 8 bases, V lost 5 bases, and 11 bases had no gene match. The CDR3 spans 15 residues.

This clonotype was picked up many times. This chain's CDR3 is CASSEANMTGWNYTF. The CDR3 nucleotides are TGTGCCAGCAGTGAAGCTAACATGACAGGGTGGAACTACACCTTC. The V and J genes are TRBV6-1 and TRBJ1-2; 7 bases fit TRBD1. CDR1 MNHNS and CDR2 SASEGT come from the germline V gene. This CDR3 contains 15 residues. The V segment lost 0 bases and the J segment 10 bases; nucleotides outside the gene matches: 11.

CDR3 amino acids: CASSLGGDRAYEQYF. In nucleotides, the CDR3 is TGTGCCAGCAGCTTAGGGGGGGACAGAGCATACGAGCAGTACTTC. The gene calls are TRBV11-2 and TRBJ2-7; tentatively, D is TRBD1 (7 bases). The V gene's germline CDR1 is SGHAT and CDR2 FQNNGV. Trimming took 1 base from V and 4 from J, leaving 14 bases between them. CDR3 length equals 15 residues.

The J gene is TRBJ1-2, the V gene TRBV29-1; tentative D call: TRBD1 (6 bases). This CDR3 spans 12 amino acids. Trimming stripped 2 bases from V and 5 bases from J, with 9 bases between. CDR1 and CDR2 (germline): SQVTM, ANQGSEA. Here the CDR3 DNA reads TGCAGCGTTGAAAGGGGGGGGTATGGCTACACCTTC. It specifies CSVERGGYGYTF.

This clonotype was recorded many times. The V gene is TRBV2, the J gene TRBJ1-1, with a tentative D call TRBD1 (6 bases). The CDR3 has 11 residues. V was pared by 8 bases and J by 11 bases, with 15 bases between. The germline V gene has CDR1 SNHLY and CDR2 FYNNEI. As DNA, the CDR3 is TGTGCCAGCCCGGGGGCAGACCTCGCTTTCTTT. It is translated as CASPGADLAFF.

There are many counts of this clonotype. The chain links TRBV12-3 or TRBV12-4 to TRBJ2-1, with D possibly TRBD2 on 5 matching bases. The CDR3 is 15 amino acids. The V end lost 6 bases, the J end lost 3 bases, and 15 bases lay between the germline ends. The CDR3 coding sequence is TGTGCCAGCAGGATCAGCGGTTGGGGCTACAATGAGCAGTTCTTC. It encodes CASRISGWGYNEQFF.

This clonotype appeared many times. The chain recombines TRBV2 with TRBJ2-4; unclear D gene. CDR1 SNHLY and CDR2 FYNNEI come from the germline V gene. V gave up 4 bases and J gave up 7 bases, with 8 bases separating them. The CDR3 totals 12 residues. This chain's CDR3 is CASSVVDNIQYF. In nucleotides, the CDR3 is TGTGCCAGCAGTGTTGTGGATAACATTCAGTACTTC.

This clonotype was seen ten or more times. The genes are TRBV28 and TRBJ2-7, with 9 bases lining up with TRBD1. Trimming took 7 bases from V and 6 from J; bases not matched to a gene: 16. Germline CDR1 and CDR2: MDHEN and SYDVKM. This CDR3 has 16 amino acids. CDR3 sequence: CASTHLPGQGPGEQYF. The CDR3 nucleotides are TGTGCCAGCACCCATTTACCGGGACAGGGACCAGGCGAGCAGTACTTC.

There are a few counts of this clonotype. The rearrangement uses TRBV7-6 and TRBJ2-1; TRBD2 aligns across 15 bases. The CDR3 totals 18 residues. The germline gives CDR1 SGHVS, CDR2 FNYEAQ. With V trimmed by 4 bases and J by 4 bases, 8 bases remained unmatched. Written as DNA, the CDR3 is TGTGCCAGCAGCTCAAGGACTAGCGGGAGGGCCGTGTACAATGAGCAGTTCTTC. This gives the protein CASSSRTSGRAVYNEQFF.

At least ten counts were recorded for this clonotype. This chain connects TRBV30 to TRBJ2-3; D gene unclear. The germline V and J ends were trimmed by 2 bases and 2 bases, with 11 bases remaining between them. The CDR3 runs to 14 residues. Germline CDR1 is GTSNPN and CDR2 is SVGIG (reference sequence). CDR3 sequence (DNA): TGTGCCTGGAGTCCGCCCGCGTACACAGATACGCAGTATTTT. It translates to CAWSPPAYTDTQYF.

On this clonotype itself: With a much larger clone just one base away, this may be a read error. CDR3 residues: CASSRTGYSEETQYF. The CDR3, as DNA: TGTGCCAGCAGTCGGACAGGGTATAGTGAAGAGACCCAGTACTTC. This chain uses TRBV6-2 or TRBV6-3 with TRBJ2-5; 8 bases match TRBD1. This CDR3 comprises 15 residues. Germline V gene data show CDR1 as MNHEY and CDR2 as SVGEGT. V lost 5 bases and J lost 3; bases outside the gene matches: 8.

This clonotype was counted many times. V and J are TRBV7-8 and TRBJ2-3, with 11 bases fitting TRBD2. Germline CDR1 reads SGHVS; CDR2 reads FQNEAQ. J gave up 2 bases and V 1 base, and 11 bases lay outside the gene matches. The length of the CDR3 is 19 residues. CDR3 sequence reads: CASSLVERGLAANTDTQYF. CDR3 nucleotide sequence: TGTGCCAGCAGCTTAGTTGAAAGGGGACTAGCGGCAAACACAGATACGCAGTATTTT.